One sample yielded the 16 T cell receptor beta chains listed below, sequenced in a study of blood T cells in healthy people across ages. A second PCR of roughly 7 to 11 cycles used a sample-barcoded 5' primer and a J-beta primer mix. TCRdb re-analysed the 5' RACE reads in MiXCR, keeping a single row per CDR3 protein. Of some 1.8 million distinct CDR3 sequences listed, about two fifths were seen once; the top ten hold under 25%. The sequencing sample was made of blood. Receptor source: a human donor in good health.

As for this clonotype: A read error may explain this, as a much larger clone is one base away. J is TRBJ2-4 and V is TRBV6-5; 9 nucleotides line up with TRBD1. Near its end, the DNA agrees better with TRBJ2-7, so the J call may be wrong. Per germline, CDR1 MNHEY and CDR2 SVGAGI. There are 15 residues in the CDR3. The CDR3 coding sequence is TGTGCCAGCAGTTTGACCGGGACAGGGATCCGCGAGCAGTACTTC. Translated, it gives CASSLTGTGIREQYF.

The J gene is TRBJ2-3, the V gene TRBV29-1; no firm D call. V gave up 2 bases and J gave up 6 bases, with 12 bases separating them. This CDR3 contains 13 residues. Per the germline V gene, CDR1 is SQVTM and CDR2 is ANQGSEA. Here the CDR3 reads CSVETGTWDTQYF. The CDR3 DNA reads as TGCAGCGTTGAAACGGGCACTTGGGATACGCAGTATTTT.

The V and J genes are TRBV5-1 and TRBJ2-3; D not resolved. This CDR3 is 16 amino acids long. The V end lost 0 bases, the J end lost 0 bases, and 11 bases lay between the germline ends. Looked up from germline, CDR1 is SGHRS and CDR2 is YFSETQ. CDR3 sequence reads: CASSLEDIPSTDTQYF. The CDR3 DNA is TGCGCCAGCAGCTTGGAAGACATACCAAGCACAGATACGCAGTATTTT.

The chain recombines TRBV27 with TRBJ2-4; 7 bases are shared with TRBD1. Germline V gene data show CDR1 as MNHEY and CDR2 as SMNVEV (reference sequence). This CDR3 region has 16 residues. Trimming at V came to 5 bases and at J to 0 bases, leaving 7 bases not matched to a gene. The CDR3 reads CASSKTGFIAKNIQYF. The CDR3 nucleotides read TGTGCCAGCAGTAAGACAGGGTTTATAGCCAAAAACATTCAGTACTTC.

This clonotype has only a few counts. A much larger clone differs from this one at a single base, so this may be a read error. This chain uses TRBV7-2 with TRBJ2-7; D is ambiguous. Near its end, the DNA agrees better with TRBJ2-5, so the J call may be wrong. The CDR3 totals 11 residues. Germline CDR1 SGHTA, CDR2 FQGNSA. This CDR3 is CVSSQQETQYF. In nucleotides, the CDR3 is TGTGTCAGCAGCCAACAAGAGACCCAGTACTTC.

The chain employs TRBV20-1 and TRBJ1-5; D is perhaps TRBD1 (5 bases). Trimming took off 4 bases at V and 0 bases at J, with 10 bases between the two ends. From germline, CDR1 is DFQATT and CDR2 SNEGSKA (reference sequence). The CDR3 sequence is 14 residues long. The CDR3 protein is CSANPGGSNQPQHF. CDR3 coding DNA: TGCAGTGCTAACCCCGGGGGTAGCAATCAGCCCCAGCATTTT.

The chain couples TRBV29-1 to TRBJ1-2; the match to TRBD1 covers 12 bases. The CDR3 contains 15 residues. The J segment lost 3 bases and the V segment lost 7 bases, leaving 9 bases of the junction unmatched. The germline V gene has CDR1 SQVTM and CDR2 ANQGSEA. As DNA, the CDR3 is TGCAGCGGGGGCACCGGGACAGGGGGCGACTATGGCTACACCTTC. It specifies CSGGTGTGGDYGYTF.

Regarding this clonotype: A read error may account for a junction end that differs from germline. V is TRBV6-1 and J is TRBJ1-2; D is ambiguous. Germline loops: CDR1 MNHNS, CDR2 SASEGT. This CDR3 has 14 amino acids. The CDR3 here is CANSEEGQFYGYTF. DNA of the CDR3: TGTGCCAACAGTGAAGAGGGCCAGTTCTATGGCTACACCTTC.

Only a few counts were recorded for this clonotype. The DNA of the CDR3 is TGCGCCAGCAGCCCAGGCAAAATCGGTGGGAAATCGGGACAGGGGGTCTACGAGCAGTACTTC. It is translated as CASSPGKIGGKSGQGVYEQYF. The V gene is TRBV4-3, the J gene TRBJ2-7; 11 bases fit TRBD1. V trimming: 4 bases; J trimming: 3 bases; junction bases outside the gene matches: 23. The CDR3 has 21 amino acids. The germline CDR1 and CDR2 sequences are LGHNA and YSLEER.

This clonotype occurred a few times. The chain carries TRBV7-3 and TRBJ2-7; D might be TRBD2 (6 bases). The CDR3 is 13 amino acids. Looked up from germline, CDR1 is SGHTA and CDR2 is FQGTGA. Trimming pared 3 bases from V and 7 bases from J, leaving 13 bases between. The CDR3 protein is CASSFGGSGEQYF. The CDR3 bases are TGTGCCAGCAGCTTTGGGGGAAGCGGGGAGCAGTACTTC.

This clonotype was counted a few times. J is TRBJ2-2 and V is TRBV2, with D possibly TRBD1 on 6 matching bases. Germline V gene data show CDR1 as SNHLY and CDR2 as FYNNEI. CDR3 size: 16 residues. V was trimmed by 3 bases and J by 6 bases, leaving 17 bases between them. CDR3 in DNA: TGTGCCAGCAGTGAGACAGGAGCCATTTTTCCCGGGGAGCTGTTTTTT. This gives the protein CASSETGAIFPGELFF.

This clonotype appeared a few times. The chain recombines TRBV4-3 with TRBJ1-2; D may be TRBD1 (6 bases). Between the trimmed V and J ends, which lost 1 base and 4 bases, there was a span of 13 bases. This CDR3 spans 15 amino acids. Germline V gene data show CDR1 as LGHNA and CDR2 as YSLEER. The CDR3 protein is CASSQGGHLAYGYTF. The CDR3 DNA is TGCGCCAGCAGCCAAGGGGGGCATTTAGCCTATGGCTACACCTTC.

This clonotype appeared a few times. V is TRBV12-3 or TRBV12-4 and J is TRBJ2-1; the match to TRBD2 covers 8 bases. With V trimmed by 3 bases and J by 5 bases, 12 bases remained unmatched. This CDR3 spans 17 amino acids. CDR3 sequence (DNA): TGTGCCAGCAGTTTTCTCGCTGGAGCGGGGGTTCACAATGAGCAGTTCTTC. This translates into CASSFLAGAGVHNEQFF.

The chain couples TRBV24-1 to TRBJ2-5; D is perhaps TRBD1 (6 bases). Germline-derived CDR1 and CDR2 are KGHDR and SFDVKD. The CDR3 consists of 13 residues. V lost 6 bases and J 2 bases, leaving 9 bases between the germline ends. For the CDR3, the DNA is TGTGCCACCAGTCCAGGGGTACAAGAGACCCAGTACTTC. It specifies CATSPGVQETQYF.

This clonotype was seen just once. V usage is TRBV5-1 and J usage is TRBJ1-1, with D tentatively TRBD1 (5 bases). Trimming removed 2 bases from V and 2 bases from J, with 7 bases in between. Germline V lookup: CDR1 SGHRS, CDR2 YFSETQ. CDR3 size: 13 residues. In DNA form, the CDR3 reads TGCGCCAGCAGCTTATGGGACAACACTGAAGCTTTCTTT. Translation: CASSLWDNTEAFF.

This rearrangement joins TRBV6-4 to TRBJ2-1, with TRBD2 matching 8 bases. The V gene's germline CDR1 is MRHNA and CDR2 SNTAGT. The CDR3 spans 16 residues. With V trimmed by 0 bases and J by 7 bases, 8 bases remained unmatched. CDR3 in amino acids: CASSDSGGGTLNEQFF. CDR3 DNA sequence: TGTGCCAGCAGTGACTCTGGCGGGGGGACTTTGAATGAGCAGTTCTTC.